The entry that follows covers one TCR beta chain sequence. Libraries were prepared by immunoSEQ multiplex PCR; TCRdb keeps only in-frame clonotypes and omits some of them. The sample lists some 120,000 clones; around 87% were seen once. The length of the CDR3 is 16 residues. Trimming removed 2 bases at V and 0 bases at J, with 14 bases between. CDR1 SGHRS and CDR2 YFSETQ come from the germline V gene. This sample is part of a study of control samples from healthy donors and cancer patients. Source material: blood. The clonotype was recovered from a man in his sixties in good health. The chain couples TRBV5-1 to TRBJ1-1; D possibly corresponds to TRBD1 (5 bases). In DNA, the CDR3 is TGCGCCAGCAGCTTCAATTCGGCGGGGGTGAACACTGAAGCTTTCTTT. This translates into CASSFNSAGVNTEAFF. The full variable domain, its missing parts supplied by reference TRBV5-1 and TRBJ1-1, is KAGVTQTPRYLIKTRGQQVTLSCSPISGHRSVSWYQQTPGQGLQFLFEYFSETQRNKGNFPGRFSGRQFSNSRSEMNVSTLELGDSALYLCASSFNSAGVNTEAFFGQGTRLTVV.